These T cell receptor beta chains were read from a single sample in a study of OX40 agonist ivuxolimab in advanced cancers. Here immunoSEQ multiplex PCR was the method, and the copy in TCRdb shows in-frame clones only, minus some. The sample records around 69,000 clones, around nine tenths being singletons. Sample: CD4+ or CD8+ T cells sorted from blood, taken in a trial of the OX40 agonist ivuxolimab. Every receptor here comes from an adult with an advanced solid tumor such as melanoma, head and neck, liver or kidney cancer. Each CDR3 is given with its conserved first and last residue. Each record gives: CDR3 protein, CDR3 DNA, D gene, clone size, J gene, V gene, CDR3 length. A D gene is named only where the DNA matches it firmly. Clone size appears in some rows only: once, few, many, or a class for an expanded clone.

CDR3: CATGQGRTGLEAFF; DNA: TGTGCCACCGGACAGGGGCGAACGGGTCTTGAAGCTTTCTTT; D: TRBD1; size: NA; J: TRBJ1-1; V: TRBV10-3; length: 14
CDR3: CASSEQGRANYGYTF; DNA: TGTGCCAGCAGTGAACAGGGGAGAGCTAACTATGGCTACACCTTC; D: NA; size: NA; J: TRBJ1-2; V: TRBV6-1; length: 15
CDR3: CASSSEAGSRSEQFF; DNA: TGTGCCAGCAGCTCCGAGGCGGGATCTCGTTCTGAGCAGTTCTTC; D: NA; size: once; J: TRBJ2-1; V: TRBV7-8; length: 15
CDR3: CASSPGAGEQYF; DNA: TGTGCCAGCAGCCCCGGGGCGGGAGAGCAGTACTTC; D: NA; size: NA; J: TRBJ2-7; V: TRBV7-9; length: 12
CDR3: CASSQTGEETQYF; DNA: TGCGCCAGCAGCCAGACAGGGGAGGAGACCCAGTACTTC; D: TRBD1; size: NA; J: TRBJ2-5; V: TRBV4-1; length: 13
CDR3: CASSGALGYGYTF; DNA: TGCGCCAGCAGTGGGGCGTTGGGCTATGGCTACACCTTC; D: NA; size: NA; J: TRBJ1-2; V: TRBV10-1; length: 13
CDR3: CASSLGYSSDEQFF; DNA: TGTGCCAGCAGCTTAGGTTACTCTAGCGATGAGCAGTTCTTC; D: NA; size: once; J: TRBJ2-1; V: TRBV7-9; length: 14
CDR3: CASSFGEETQYF; DNA: TGTGCCAGCAGTTTCGGGGAGGAGACCCAGTACTTC; D: NA; size: NA; J: TRBJ2-5; V: TRBV28; length: 12
CDR3: CASSLGPPDSLNSPLHF; DNA: TGCGCCAGCAGCTTGGGCCCCCCGGACAGTTTAAATTCACCCCTCCACTTT; D: NA; size: NA; J: TRBJ1-6; V: TRBV5-1; length: 17
CDR3: CASSLETGATYEQYF; DNA: TGTGCCAGCAGCTTGGAGACCGGGGCAACCTACGAGCAGTACTTC; D: NA; size: NA; J: TRBJ2-7; V: TRBV5-4; length: 15
CDR3: CASSSTSGRGETQYF; DNA: TGTGCCAGCAGCTCAACTAGCGGGAGAGGAGAGACCCAGTACTTC; D: TRBD2; size: NA; J: TRBJ2-5; V: TRBV11-2; length: 15
CDR3: CASSLGQGKDTQYF; DNA: TGTGCCAGCAGCCTGGGACAGGGGAAAGATACGCAGTATTTT; D: TRBD1; size: NA; J: TRBJ2-3; V: TRBV7-3; length: 14
CDR3: CAWSWDSNTEAFF; DNA: TGTGCCTGGAGTTGGGACTCGAACACTGAAGCTTTCTTT; D: NA; size: few; J: TRBJ1-1; V: TRBV30; length: 13
CDR3: CASSPGTGAYEQYF; DNA: TGCGCCAGCAGCCCCGGGACAGGGGCTTACGAGCAGTACTTC; D: TRBD1; size: NA; J: TRBJ2-7; V: TRBV5-1; length: 14
CDR3: CASCPGGVRTDTQYF; DNA: TGTGCCAGCTGCCCAGGGGGCGTCCGCACAGATACGCAGTATTTT; D: TRBD1; size: NA; J: TRBJ2-3; V: TRBV27; length: 15
CDR3: CASSSSQVLGTF; DNA: TGTGCCAGCAGTTCGTCACAGGTTTTGGGAACCTTC; D: NA; size: NA; J: TRBJ1-2; V: TRBV6-6; length: 12
CDR3: CASSSIDSSYNSPLHF; DNA: TGCGCCAGCAGCTCGATCGACAGCTCCTATAATTCACCCCTCCACTTT; D: NA; size: once; J: TRBJ1-6; V: TRBV5-1; length: 16
CDR3: CASSLGIADGYTF; DNA: TGTGCCAGCAGCTTAGGGATAGCCGACGGCTACACCTTC; D: NA; size: NA; J: TRBJ1-2; V: TRBV7-9; length: 13
CDR3: CASSSLYPFTGGKIDEQYF; DNA: TGTGCCAGCAGCTCTCTATACCCCTTTACAGGGGGTAAGATTGACGAGCAGTACTTC; D: TRBD1; size: NA; J: TRBJ2-7; V: TRBV11-2; length: 19
CDR3: CASSHPLRDEQYF; DNA: TGCGCCAGCAGCCACCCCCTTAGGGACGAGCAGTACTTC; D: NA; size: NA; J: TRBJ2-7; V: TRBV4-1; length: 13
CDR3: CASIVTERVLTQYF; DNA: TGTGCCAGCATTGTCACTGAGCGCGTCCTTACGCAGTATTTT; D: NA; size: NA; J: TRBJ2-3; V: TRBV5-8; length: 14
CDR3: CASSPPGLAGGTGELFF; DNA: TGTGCCAGCTCACCACCAGGACTAGCGGGAGGAACCGGGGAGCTGTTTTTT; D: TRBD2; size: NA; J: TRBJ2-2; V: TRBV18; length: 17
CDR3: CASSIGLAGGRFYEQYF; DNA: TGTGCCAGTAGTATTGGGCTAGCGGGCGGTCGGTTCTACGAGCAGTACTTC; D: TRBD2; size: NA; J: TRBJ2-7; V: TRBV19; length: 17
CDR3: CASSRMPGTGAYNEQFF; DNA: TGCGCCAGCAGCCGAATGCCCGGGACAGGGGCCTACAATGAGCAGTTCTTC; D: TRBD1; size: NA; J: TRBJ2-1; V: TRBV4-1; length: 17
CDR3: CASSVLGRASEAFF; DNA: TGTGCCAGCAGTGTTCTCGGCAGGGCTTCGGAAGCTTTCTTT; D: NA; size: NA; J: TRBJ1-1; V: TRBV6-1; length: 14
CDR3: CASSPETALQYF; DNA: TGTGCCAGCTCCCCTGAGACAGCGCTGCAGTATTTT; D: NA; size: NA; J: TRBJ2-3; V: TRBV18; length: 12
CDR3: CATSRGGERVTDTQYF; DNA: TGTGCCACCAGCAGAGGGGGCGAGCGGGTCACAGATACGCAGTATTTT; D: NA; size: once; J: TRBJ2-3; V: TRBV15; length: 16
CDR3: CASSREGPSNQPQHF; DNA: TGTGCCAGCTCACGCGAAGGGCCGAGCAATCAGCCCCAGCATTTT; D: NA; size: NA; J: TRBJ1-5; V: TRBV18; length: 15
CDR3: CASSLRMNTEAFF; DNA: TGTGCCAGCAGTTTGCGGATGAACACTGAAGCTTTCTTT; D: NA; size: NA; J: TRBJ1-1; V: TRBV5-4; length: 13
CDR3: CASSLALAGGINEQFF; DNA: TGTGCCAGCAGCTTGGCCTTAGCGGGAGGGATCAATGAGCAGTTCTTC; D: TRBD2; size: NA; J: TRBJ2-1; V: TRBV5-6; length: 16
CDR3: CASSRARWDRGRNEQFF; DNA: TGTGCCAGCAGCCGAGCCCGGTGGGACAGGGGGCGCAATGAGCAGTTCTTC; D: TRBD1; size: NA; J: TRBJ2-1; V: TRBV11-2; length: 17
CDR3: CATRLAGGRNEQFF; DNA: TGTGCCACCCGACTAGCGGGAGGGCGTAATGAGCAGTTCTTC; D: TRBD2; size: NA; J: TRBJ2-1; V: TRBV2; length: 14
CDR3: CASSLGTGHGGELFF; DNA: TGCGCCAGCAGCTTGGGGACAGGGCATGGCGGGGAGCTGTTTTTT; D: TRBD1; size: NA; J: TRBJ2-2; V: TRBV5-1; length: 15
CDR3: CAWSVRGYSNQPQHF; DNA: TGTGCCTGGAGTGTACGGGGATACAGCAATCAGCCCCAGCATTTT; D: NA; size: NA; J: TRBJ1-5; V: TRBV30; length: 15
CDR3: CASSLVGGTDTQYF; DNA: TGTGCCAGCAGCTTAGTTGGAGGCACAGATACGCAGTATTTT; D: NA; size: NA; J: TRBJ2-3; V: TRBV7-9; length: 14
CDR3: CASTPVGYPHTDTQYF; DNA: TGTGCCAGCACTCCTGTCGGTTATCCCCACACAGATACGCAGTATTTT; D: NA; size: NA; J: TRBJ2-3; V: TRBV7-9; length: 16
CDR3: CASRAGGRGGYEQYF; DNA: TGTGCCAGCCGTGCGGGGGGGCGTGGAGGGTACGAGCAGTACTTC; D: TRBD2; size: NA; J: TRBJ2-7; V: TRBV5-4; length: 15
CDR3: CASSQDRGDYGYTF; DNA: TGTGCCAGCAGCCAGGACAGGGGCGACTATGGCTACACCTTC; D: TRBD1; size: NA; J: TRBJ1-2; V: TRBV11-2; length: 14
CDR3: CASTVGGESNQPQHF; DNA: TGTGCCAGCACCGTAGGGGGTGAGAGCAATCAGCCCCAGCATTTT; D: NA; size: NA; J: TRBJ1-5; V: TRBV27; length: 15
CDR3: CASSLRIDTQYF; DNA: TGTGCCAGCAGCTTAAGGATAGATACGCAGTATTTT; D: NA; size: NA; J: TRBJ2-3; V: TRBV11-2; length: 12
CDR3: CASSPSFLDTQYF; DNA: TGTGCCAGCAGCCCCTCATTCCTGGATACGCAGTATTTT; D: NA; size: NA; J: TRBJ2-3; V: TRBV11-3; length: 13
CDR3: CASSTTGSGNTIYF; DNA: TGTGCCAGCAGCACGACAGGGTCTGGAAACACCATATATTTT; D: TRBD1; size: NA; J: TRBJ1-3; V: TRBV6-5; length: 14
CDR3: CASSQGGGAGEGTQYF; DNA: TGCGCCAGCAGCCAAGGGGGGGGCGCAGGCGAGGGGACCCAGTACTTC; D: NA; size: NA; J: TRBJ2-5; V: TRBV4-1; length: 16
CDR3: CASSGGGGVWNSPLHF; DNA: TGTGCCAGCAGTGGGGGAGGGGGCGTTTGGAATTCACCCCTCCACTTT; D: TRBD1; size: few; J: TRBJ1-6; V: TRBV6-1; length: 16
CDR3: CASRTDLLGSGELFF; DNA: TGTGCCAGCCGTACGGACCTGTTAGGGTCCGGGGAGCTGTTTTTT; D: NA; size: NA; J: TRBJ2-2; V: TRBV2; length: 15
CDR3: CASSVDRQETQYF; DNA: TGTGCCAGCAGTGTGGACAGACAAGAGACCCAGTACTTC; D: NA; size: NA; J: TRBJ2-5; V: TRBV6-1; length: 13
CDR3: CASSPIGLNNEQFF; DNA: TGTGCCAGCTCACCAATCGGACTCAACAATGAGCAGTTCTTC; D: NA; size: NA; J: TRBJ2-1; V: TRBV18; length: 14
CDR3: CASSEQGAGDQPQHF; DNA: TGTGCCAGCAGCGAACAGGGGGCTGGTGATCAGCCCCAGCATTTT; D: TRBD1; size: NA; J: TRBJ1-5; V: TRBV2; length: 15
CDR3: CASSRKSTDTQYF; DNA: TGCGCCAGCAGCCGAAAGAGCACAGATACGCAGTATTTT; D: NA; size: once; J: TRBJ2-3; V: TRBV4-1; length: 13
CDR3: CASSQDLGEQYF; DNA: TGCGCCAGCAGCCAAGACCTTGGGGAGCAGTACTTC; D: NA; size: NA; J: TRBJ2-7; V: TRBV4-1; length: 12
CDR3: CASSPSTDAYEQYF; DNA: TGTGCCAGCAGCCCGTCGACGGATGCCTACGAGCAGTACTTC; D: NA; size: NA; J: TRBJ2-7; V: TRBV7-8; length: 14
CDR3: CASSRDRANTGELFF; DNA: TGTGCCAGCAGCCGGGACAGAGCGAACACCGGGGAGCTGTTTTTT; D: TRBD1; size: NA; J: TRBJ2-2; V: TRBV2; length: 15
CDR3: CASSLKGKNTEAFF; DNA: TGTGCCAGCAGCTTAAAGGGGAAAAACACTGAAGCTTTCTTT; D: NA; size: NA; J: TRBJ1-1; V: TRBV7-9; length: 14
CDR3: CASSESRLAGGNEQFF; DNA: TGCGCCAGCAGTGAGTCGCGACTAGCGGGAGGTAATGAGCAGTTCTTC; D: TRBD2; size: NA; J: TRBJ2-1; V: TRBV10-2; length: 16
CDR3: CASSLEGSINTGELFF; DNA: TGCGCCAGCAGCTTGGAGGGCAGCATTAACACCGGGGAGCTGTTTTTT; D: NA; size: NA; J: TRBJ2-2; V: TRBV5-1; length: 16
CDR3: CSVEGSIGGAGANVLTF; DNA: TGCAGCGTTGAGGGTAGTATCGGGGGAGCTGGGGCCAACGTCCTGACTTTC; D: NA; size: NA; J: TRBJ2-6; V: TRBV29-1; length: 17
CDR3: CASRRTMSNQPQHF; DNA: TGTGCCAGCAGAAGGACAATGTCCAATCAGCCCCAGCATTTT; D: NA; size: NA; J: TRBJ1-5; V: TRBV6-5; length: 14
CDR3: CASSSGGGNDYGYTF; DNA: TGTGCCAGCAGCTCGGGCGGGGGCAATGACTATGGCTACACCTTC; D: NA; size: NA; J: TRBJ1-2; V: TRBV27; length: 15
CDR3: CASSEGTLGITEAFF; DNA: TGTGCCAGCAGTGAAGGGACCTTAGGTATCACTGAAGCTTTCTTT; D: NA; size: few; J: TRBJ1-1; V: TRBV25-1; length: 15